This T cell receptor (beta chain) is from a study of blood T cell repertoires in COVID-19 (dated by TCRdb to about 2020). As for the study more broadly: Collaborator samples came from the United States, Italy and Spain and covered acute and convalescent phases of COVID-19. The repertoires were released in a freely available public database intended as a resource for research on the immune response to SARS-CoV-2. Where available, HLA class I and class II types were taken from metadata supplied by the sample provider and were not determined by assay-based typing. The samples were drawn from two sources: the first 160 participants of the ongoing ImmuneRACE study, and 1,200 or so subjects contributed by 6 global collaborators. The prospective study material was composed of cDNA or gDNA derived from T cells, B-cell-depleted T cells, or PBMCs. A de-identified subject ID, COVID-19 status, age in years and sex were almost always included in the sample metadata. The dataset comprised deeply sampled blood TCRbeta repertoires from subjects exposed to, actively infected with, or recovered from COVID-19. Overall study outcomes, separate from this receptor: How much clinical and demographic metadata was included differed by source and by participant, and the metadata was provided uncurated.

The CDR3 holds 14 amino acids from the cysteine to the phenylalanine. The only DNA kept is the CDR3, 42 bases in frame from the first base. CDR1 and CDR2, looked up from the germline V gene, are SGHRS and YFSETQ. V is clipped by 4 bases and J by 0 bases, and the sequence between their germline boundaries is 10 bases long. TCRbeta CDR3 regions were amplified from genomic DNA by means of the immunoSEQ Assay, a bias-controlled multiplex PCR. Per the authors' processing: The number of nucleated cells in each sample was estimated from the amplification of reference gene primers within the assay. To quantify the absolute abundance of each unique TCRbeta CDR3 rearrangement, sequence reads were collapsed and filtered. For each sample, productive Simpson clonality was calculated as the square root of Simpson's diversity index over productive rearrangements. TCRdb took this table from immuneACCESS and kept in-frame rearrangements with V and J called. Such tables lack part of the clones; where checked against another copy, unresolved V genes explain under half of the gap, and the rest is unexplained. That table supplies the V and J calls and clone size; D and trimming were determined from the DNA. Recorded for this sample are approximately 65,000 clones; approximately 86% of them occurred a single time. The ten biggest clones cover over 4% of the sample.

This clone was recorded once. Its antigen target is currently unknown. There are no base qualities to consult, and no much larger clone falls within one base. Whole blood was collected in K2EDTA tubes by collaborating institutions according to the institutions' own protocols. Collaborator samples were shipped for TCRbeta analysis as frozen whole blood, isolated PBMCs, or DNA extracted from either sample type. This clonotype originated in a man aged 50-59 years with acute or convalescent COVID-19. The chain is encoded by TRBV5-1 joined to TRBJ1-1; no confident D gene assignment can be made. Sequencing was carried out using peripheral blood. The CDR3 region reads CASSKSTVNTEAFF. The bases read TGCGCCAGCAGCAAGTCTACTGTGAACACTGAAGCTTTCTTT.